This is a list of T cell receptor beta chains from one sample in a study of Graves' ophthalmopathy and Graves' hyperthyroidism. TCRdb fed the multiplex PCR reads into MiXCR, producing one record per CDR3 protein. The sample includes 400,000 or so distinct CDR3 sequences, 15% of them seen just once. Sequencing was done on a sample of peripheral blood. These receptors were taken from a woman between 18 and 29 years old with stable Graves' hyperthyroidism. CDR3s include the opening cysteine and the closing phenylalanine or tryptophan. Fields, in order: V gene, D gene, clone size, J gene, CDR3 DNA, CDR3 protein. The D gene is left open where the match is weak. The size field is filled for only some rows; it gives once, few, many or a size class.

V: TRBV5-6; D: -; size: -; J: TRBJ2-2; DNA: TGTGCCAGCCACTCCCTAGGGGAGCTGTTTTTT; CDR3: CASHSLGELFF
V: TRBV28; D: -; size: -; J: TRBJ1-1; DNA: TGTGCCAGCTCGGACTACTCGTCTTTCCGGAACACTGAAGCTTTCTTT; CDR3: CASSDYSSFRNTEAFF
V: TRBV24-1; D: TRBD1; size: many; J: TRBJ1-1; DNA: TGTGCCACCAGTGATTTGCCGGGACAGGGTACTTTCTTT; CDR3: CATSDLPGQGTFF
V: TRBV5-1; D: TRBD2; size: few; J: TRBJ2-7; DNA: TGCGCCAGCAGCGGAGCGGGGGGGTATGATGAGCAGTACTTC; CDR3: CASSGAGGYDEQYF
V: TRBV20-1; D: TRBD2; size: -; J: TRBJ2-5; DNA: TGCAGTGCTAGGTCCCCTAGCGGGGGGGTAAGGGAGACCCAGTACTTC; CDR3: CSARSPSGGVRETQYF
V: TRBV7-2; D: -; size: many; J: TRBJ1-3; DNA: TGTGCCAGCAGCTTAACGGGCAGGGTCACTGGAAACACCATATATTTT; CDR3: CASSLTGRVTGNTIYF
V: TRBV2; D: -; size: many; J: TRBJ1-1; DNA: TGTGCCAGCAGTGATATGGGGGGAACTGAAGCTTTCTTT; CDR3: CASSDMGGTEAFF
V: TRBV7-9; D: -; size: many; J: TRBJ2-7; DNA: TGTGCCAGCAGCCCACCTTTACGGCTCGGTCCCTACGAGCAGTACTTC; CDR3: CASSPPLRLGPYEQYF
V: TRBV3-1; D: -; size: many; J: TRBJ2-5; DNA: TGTGCCAGCAGCTCCTCAAGACCCACGCGGGAGACCCAGTACTTC; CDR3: CASSSSRPTRETQYF
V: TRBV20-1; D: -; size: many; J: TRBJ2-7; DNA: TGCAGTGCTAGTCCCGCGTCCTACGAGCAGTACTTC; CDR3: CSASPASYEQYF
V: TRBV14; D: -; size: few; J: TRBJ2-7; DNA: TGTGTCAGCAGCCCCGGCTCCTTGCGGGGATCAACCTACGAGCAGTACTTC; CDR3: CVSSPGSLRGSTYEQYF
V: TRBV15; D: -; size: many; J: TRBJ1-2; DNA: TGTGCCACCAGGTCTCCAGGGTACTATGGCTACACCTTC; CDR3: CATRSPGYYGYTF
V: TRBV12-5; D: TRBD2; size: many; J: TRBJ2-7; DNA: TGTGCTAGTGGCTTAACTGCGGGACTAGCGGGGGGCCGCTCCTACGAGCAGTACTTC; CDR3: CASGLTAGLAGGRSYEQYF
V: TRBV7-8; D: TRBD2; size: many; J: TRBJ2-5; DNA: TGTGCCAGCAGCTTTCGAAAGCGGGGGGGCGGGGAGACCCAGTACTTC; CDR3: CASSFRKRGGGETQYF
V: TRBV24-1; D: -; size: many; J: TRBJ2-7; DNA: TGTGCCACCAGTGATTTCTGCAGAAACAGCTCCTACGAGCAGTACTTC; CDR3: CATSDFCRNSSYEQYF
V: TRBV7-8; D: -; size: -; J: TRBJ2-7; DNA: TGTGCCAGCAGCCACGAGACAGGCGGCTACGAGCAGTACTTC; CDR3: CASSHETGGYEQYF
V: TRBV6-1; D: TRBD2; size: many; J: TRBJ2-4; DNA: TGTGCCAGCACCCGGACTAGCGGGGGGGCTCCGGGCATTAAGTACTTC; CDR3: CASTRTSGGAPGIKYF
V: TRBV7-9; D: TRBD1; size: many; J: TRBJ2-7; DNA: TGTGCCAGCAGCTTGGGACAGGGGAGAAACGAGCAGTACTTC; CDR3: CASSLGQGRNEQYF
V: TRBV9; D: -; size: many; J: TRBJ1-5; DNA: TGTGCCAGCAGCCCCTCGGGGGCGGGCAATCAGCCCCAGCATTTT; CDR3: CASSPSGAGNQPQHF
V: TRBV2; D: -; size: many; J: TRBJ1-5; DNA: TGTGCCAGCAGCCCTGACGGACGCAATCAGCCCCAGCATTTT; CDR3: CASSPDGRNQPQHF
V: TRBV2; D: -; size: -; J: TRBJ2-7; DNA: TGTGCCAGCATGGGGGACGGGGGCCCCTCCTACGAGCAGTACTTC; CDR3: CASMGDGGPSYEQYF
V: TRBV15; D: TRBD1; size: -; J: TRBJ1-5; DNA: TGTGCCACCAGCAGAGATCAGGGGGGATATCAGCCCCAGCATTTT; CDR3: CATSRDQGGYQPQHF
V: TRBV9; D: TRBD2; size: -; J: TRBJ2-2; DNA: TGTGCCAGCAGCCCCAGCGGGATAGCTACCGGGGAGCTGTTTTTT; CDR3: CASSPSGIATGELFF
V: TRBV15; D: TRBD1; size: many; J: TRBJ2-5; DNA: TGTGCCACCAGCAACCGGGACAGGGGGCAAGAGACCCAGTACTTC; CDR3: CATSNRDRGQETQYF
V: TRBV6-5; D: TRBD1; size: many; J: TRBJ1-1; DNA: TGTGCCAGCAGTAGGGACAGTAGCTTGACTGAAGCTTTCTTT; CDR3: CASSRDSSLTEAFF
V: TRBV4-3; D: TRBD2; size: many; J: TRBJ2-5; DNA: TGCGCCAGCAGCCCCCTAGGGGCGGGGGGGTACCAAGAGACCCAGTACTTC; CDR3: CASSPLGAGGYQETQYF
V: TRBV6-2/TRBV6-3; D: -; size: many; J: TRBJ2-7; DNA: TGTGCCAGCAGTTACGGTAGCGGCACCAGCTCCTACGAGCAGTACTTC; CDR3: CASSYGSGTSSYEQYF
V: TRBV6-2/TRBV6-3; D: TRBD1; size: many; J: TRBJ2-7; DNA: TGTGCCAGCAGTTACAGGCGTACAGGGGCCTACGAGCAGTACTTC; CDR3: CASSYRRTGAYEQYF
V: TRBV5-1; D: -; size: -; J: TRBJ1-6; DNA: TGCGCCAGCAGATCTACAGGAGGGGAGTCTTCACCCCTCCACTTT; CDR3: CASRSTGGESSPLHF
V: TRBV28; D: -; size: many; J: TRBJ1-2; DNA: TGTGCCAGCAGCCTACTGTCCTATGGCTACACCTTC; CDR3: CASSLLSYGYTF
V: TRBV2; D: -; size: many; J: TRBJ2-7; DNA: TGTGCCAGCAGTTCCGGGCCTCTCTACGAGCAGTACTTC; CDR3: CASSSGPLYEQYF
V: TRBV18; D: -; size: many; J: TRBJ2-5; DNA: TGTGCCAGCTCACCGGTCGTAACTACAGAAGAGACCCAGTACTTC; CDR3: CASSPVVTTEETQYF
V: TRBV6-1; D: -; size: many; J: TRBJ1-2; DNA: TGTGCCAGCCGCCGACCCGTGCCCCCCACCTATGGCTACACCTTC; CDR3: CASRRPVPPTYGYTF
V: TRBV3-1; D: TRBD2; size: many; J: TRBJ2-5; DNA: TGTGCCAGCAGCCCTTCTGGGCTAGCGGGGGAAGAGACCCAGTACTTC; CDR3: CASSPSGLAGEETQYF
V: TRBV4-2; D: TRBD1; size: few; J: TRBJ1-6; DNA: TGTGCCAGCAGGAAACAGGGGGCTGGTTCACCCCTCCACTTT; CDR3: CASRKQGAGSPLHF
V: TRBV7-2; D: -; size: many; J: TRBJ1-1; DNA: TGTGCCAGCAGCTTAAGACTAAGCGAAGCTTTCTTT; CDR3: CASSLRLSEAFF
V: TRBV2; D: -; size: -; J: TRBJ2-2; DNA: TGTGCCAGCACCTACCCGGGTCAAAGGAGCACCGGGGAGCTGTTTTTT; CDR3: CASTYPGQRSTGELFF
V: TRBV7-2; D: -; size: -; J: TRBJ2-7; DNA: TGTGCCAGCAACCACGGGGCCAGGGGCTACGAGCAGTACTTC; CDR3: CASNHGARGYEQYF
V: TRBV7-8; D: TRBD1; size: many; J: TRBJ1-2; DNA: TGTGCCAGCAGCCCTCCCCACAGGGGGCAAGGCTACACCTTC; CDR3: CASSPPHRGQGYTF
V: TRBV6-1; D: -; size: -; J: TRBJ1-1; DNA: TGTGCCAGCATAATCGGACAGCCGAACACTGAAGCTTTCTTT; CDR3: CASIIGQPNTEAFF
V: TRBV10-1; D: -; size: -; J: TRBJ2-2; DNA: TGCGCCAGCAGTAATGGGCATCCCTCCGGGGAGCTGTTTTTT; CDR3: CASSNGHPSGELFF
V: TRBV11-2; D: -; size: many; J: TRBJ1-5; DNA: TGTGCCAGCAGCCTAGAGGGGACGGCGGATAGCAATCAGCCCCAGCATTTT; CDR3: CASSLEGTADSNQPQHF
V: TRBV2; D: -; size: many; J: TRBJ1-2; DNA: TGTGCCAGCAGTGAGGCAGCTAATGTTAACTATGGCTACACCTTC; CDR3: CASSEAANVNYGYTF
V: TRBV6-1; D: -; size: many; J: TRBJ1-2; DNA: TGTGCCACCTACACTACGGGGGGCTACACCTTC; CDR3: CATYTTGGYTF
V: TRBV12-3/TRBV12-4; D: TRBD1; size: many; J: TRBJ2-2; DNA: TGTGCCAGCAGTGTCTACAGGGGGCAGGAGCTGTTTTTT; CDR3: CASSVYRGQELFF
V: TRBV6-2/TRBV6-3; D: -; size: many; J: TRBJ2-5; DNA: TGTGCCAGCTCGAATTACCAAGAGACCCAGTACTTC; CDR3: CASSNYQETQYF
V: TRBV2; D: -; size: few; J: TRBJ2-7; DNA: TGTGCCAGTGACAGCTCCTACGAGCAGTACTTC; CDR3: CASDSSYEQYF
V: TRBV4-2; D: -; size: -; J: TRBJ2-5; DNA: TGTGCCAGCAGCCAAGTAGGGTACCTCCAAGAGACCCAGTACTTC; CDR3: CASSQVGYLQETQYF
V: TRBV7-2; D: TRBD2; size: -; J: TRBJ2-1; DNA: TGTGCCAGCAGCTTAAGCGGGGGGGCCTACAATGAGCAGTTCTTC; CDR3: CASSLSGGAYNEQFF
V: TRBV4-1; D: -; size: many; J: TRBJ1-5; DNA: TGCGCCAGCAGCCAAGATTTCGGCCAGGCAGGTCAGCCCCAGCATTTT; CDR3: CASSQDFGQAGQPQHF
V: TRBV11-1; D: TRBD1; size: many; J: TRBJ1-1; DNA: TGTGCCAGCAGCTTAGAGGGGACAGGGGGCCACACTGAAGCTTTCTTT; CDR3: CASSLEGTGGHTEAFF
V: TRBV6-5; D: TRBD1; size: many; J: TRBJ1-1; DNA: TGTGCCAGCAGAGCCGGGACAGGGAGCACTGAAGCTTTCTTT; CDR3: CASRAGTGSTEAFF
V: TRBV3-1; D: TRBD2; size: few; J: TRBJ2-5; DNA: TGTGCCAGCAGCCAAAGAGATCCGGCGGGGGGGGGCTACGAGACCCAGTACTTC; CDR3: CASSQRDPAGGGYETQYF
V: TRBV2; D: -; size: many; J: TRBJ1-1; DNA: TGTGCCAGCATTGAGAGGGGGTTACGGGCTTTCTTT; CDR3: CASIERGLRAFF
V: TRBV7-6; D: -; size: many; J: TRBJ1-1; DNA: TGTGCCAGCAGCCCCCGGAGGGCAGATGAAGCTTTCTTT; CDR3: CASSPRRADEAFF